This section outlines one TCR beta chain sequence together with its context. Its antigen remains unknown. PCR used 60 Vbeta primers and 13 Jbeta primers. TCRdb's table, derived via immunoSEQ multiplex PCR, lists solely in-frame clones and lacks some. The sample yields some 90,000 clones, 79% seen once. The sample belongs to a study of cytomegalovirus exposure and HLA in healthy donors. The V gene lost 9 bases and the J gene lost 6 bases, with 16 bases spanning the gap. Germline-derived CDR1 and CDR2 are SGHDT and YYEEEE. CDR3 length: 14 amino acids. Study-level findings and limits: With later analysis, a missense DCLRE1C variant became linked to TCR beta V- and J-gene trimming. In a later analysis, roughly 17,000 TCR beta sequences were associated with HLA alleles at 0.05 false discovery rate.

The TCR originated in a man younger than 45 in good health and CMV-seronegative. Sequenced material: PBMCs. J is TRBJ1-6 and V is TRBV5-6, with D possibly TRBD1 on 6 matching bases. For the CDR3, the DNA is TGTGCCATGAGCACATGGACAGCTAATTCACCCCTCCACTTT. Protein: CAMSTWTANSPLHF.